A selection of T cell receptor beta chains follows, all from one sample in a study of OX40 agonist ivuxolimab in advanced cancers. Measured with immunoSEQ multiplex PCR; TCRdb has only the in-frame clones, and not every one. The data contain approximately 82,000 clones, 70% to 90% of them singletons. This material consisted of CD4+ or CD8+ T cells sorted from blood, taken in a trial of the OX40 agonist ivuxolimab. These receptors all come from an adult with an advanced solid tumor such as melanoma, head and neck, liver or kidney cancer. The CDR3 runs from the conserved cysteine through the conserved F or W. The order of the fields is J gene, V gene, clone size, D gene, CDR3 DNA, CDR3 protein. A D gene is named only where the DNA matches it firmly. Clone size appears in some rows only: once, few, many, or a class for an expanded clone.

>TRBJ2-1|TRBV5-4|NA|TRBD2
TGTGCCAGCAGCTTGGCGGCGGGAGGGCCAAGCAATGAGCAGTTCTTC
CASSLAAGGPSNEQFF
>TRBJ1-2|TRBV18|NA|NA
TGTGCCAGCCAACCAACCGCAGGGCCTTATGGCTACACCTTC
CASQPTAGPYGYTF
>TRBJ2-3|TRBV2|NA|NA
TGTGCCAGCAGTGTGTCACCCGCCGTCCCCAGACCGGAACACCCAACTCCCCGGGGCAACCGGATAGAATTT
CASSVSPAVPRPEHPTPRGNRIEF
>TRBJ2-5|TRBV11-3|NA|NA
TGTGCCAGCAGCCCGACTCCCAGGCAAGAGACCCAGTACTTC
CASSPTPRQETQYF
>TRBJ2-2|TRBV30|NA|NA
TGTGCCTGGAGCGGCCCGACAGGGAACACCGGGGAGCTGTTTTTT
CAWSGPTGNTGELFF
>TRBJ2-3|TRBV5-5|NA|TRBD2
TGTGCCAGCAGCTCTACATTAGCGGGACCTAGCACAGATACGCAGTATTTT
CASSSTLAGPSTDTQYF
>TRBJ1-2|TRBV15|NA|NA
TGTGCCACCAGCAATAACAGGGTGATTGTCACCTTC
CATSNNRVIVTF
>TRBJ1-1|TRBV7-2|NA|NA
TGTGCCAGCAGCTCCCGGGCCGGTTTGAACACTGAAGCTTTCTTT
CASSSRAGLNTEAFF
>TRBJ2-7|TRBV29-1|NA|TRBD1
TGCAGCGTTGGACAGGGGGTTTCCCACGAGCAGTACTTC
CSVGQGVSHEQYF
>TRBJ2-2|TRBV6-6|NA|TRBD2
TGTGCCAGCAGTTATGGTCAGGGAGGGCTCGGGGAGCTGTTTTTT
CASSYGQGGLGELFF
>TRBJ1-4|TRBV7-9|NA|NA
TGTGCCAGCAGCTTACAGCTCACAGGCAGTAATGAAAAACTGTTTTTT
CASSLQLTGSNEKLFF
>TRBJ2-2|TRBV7-9|NA|TRBD2
TGTGCCAGCAGTGGACTAGGGAACACCGGGGAGCTGTTTTTT
CASSGLGNTGELFF
>TRBJ1-1|TRBV30|NA|NA
TGTGCCTGGAGCCATCAAGCGGGGATGACTGAAGCTTTCTTT
CAWSHQAGMTEAFF
>TRBJ1-4|TRBV28|NA|NA
TGTGCCAGCAGTTTGTCGGACAGTTCGGAGGAAAAACTGTTTTTT
CASSLSDSSEEKLFF
>TRBJ1-1|TRBV30|NA|NA
TGTGCCTGGATGCCTCTGAACACTGAAGCTTTCTTT
CAWMPLNTEAFF
>TRBJ2-5|TRBV11-2|NA|NA
TGTGCCAGCAGCTTAGATCTGGCTCAAGAGACCCAGTACTTC
CASSLDLAQETQYF
>TRBJ2-3|TRBV7-9|few|TRBD1
TGTGCCAGCACTGGGACAGGGCCCCCAGATACGCAGTATTTT
CASTGTGPPDTQYF
>TRBJ1-5|TRBV6-1|NA|TRBD1
TGTGCCAGCACCCCGGGAGGGGGCGGCAATCAGCCCCAGCATTTT
CASTPGGGGNQPQHF
>TRBJ2-7|TRBV7-9|many|NA
TGTGCCAGCAGCTTGGGAGACAGATACGAGCAGTACTTC
CASSLGDRYEQYF
>TRBJ1-2|TRBV4-1|NA|NA
TGCGCCAGCAGCCAAAGTCGAAGGGCTAACTATGGCTACACCTTC
CASSQSRRANYGYTF
>TRBJ2-7|TRBV19|NA|NA
TGTGCCAGTAGTTCAAGACGGAGCGGCAACGAGCAGTACTTC
CASSSRRSGNEQYF
>TRBJ1-2|TRBV4-1|NA|TRBD1
TGCGCCAGCAGCCAGGGACAGAACCTCTATGGCTACACCTTC
CASSQGQNLYGYTF
>TRBJ2-4|TRBV5-1|NA|TRBD1
TGCGCCAGCAGCTTTCGGACAGGGTCCTATTATGACATTCAGTACTTC
CASSFRTGSYYDIQYF
>TRBJ2-3|TRBV19|NA|NA
TGTGCCAGTAGTACCTGGGGACTGGATACGCAGTATTTT
CASSTWGLDTQYF
>TRBJ1-2|TRBV28|NA|NA
TGTGCCAGCAGTTTGTGGGACAACCTCGGAGGCTACACCTTC
CASSLWDNLGGYTF
>TRBJ2-3|TRBV18|NA|TRBD1
TGTGCCAGCTCTTACGACAGGGGAGTAAGGCAGTATTTT
CASSYDRGVRQYF
>TRBJ2-7|TRBV5-1|NA|TRBD2
TGCGCCAGCAGCTTGTTACTAGCGGAGACCCTTTACGAGCAGTACTTC
CASSLLLAETLYEQYF
>TRBJ2-7|TRBV5-8|NA|NA
TGTGCCAGCAGCTTAATAGCGTGGTCCTACGAGCAGTACTTC
CASSLIAWSYEQYF
>TRBJ2-3|TRBV19|NA|TRBD1
TGTGCCAGTAGTTCCCAGCGGGACAGGGGCACAGATACGCAGTATTTT
CASSSQRDRGTDTQYF
>TRBJ2-2|TRBV6-5|once|TRBD1
TGTGCCAGCAGTAGGACAGGGGGCAACACCGGGGAGCTGTTTTTT
CASSRTGGNTGELFF
>TRBJ2-7|TRBV5-5|NA|TRBD2
TGTGCCAGCAGCCTTGGTGGGCCGGGGACTACCCAGCAGTACTTC
CASSLGGPGTTQQYF
>TRBJ1-2|TRBV5-1|NA|NA
TGCGCCAGCAGCTTGGGACTGGGATATGGCTACACCTTC
CASSLGLGYGYTF
>TRBJ2-3|TRBV6-1|NA|NA
TGTGCCAGCATCCACACGGGATCCACAGATACGCAGTATTTT
CASIHTGSTDTQYF
>TRBJ1-1|TRBV7-9|few|NA
TGTGCCAGCAGCTTAGCGCGTGAGGGAAGGACTGAAGCTTTCTTT
CASSLAREGRTEAFF
>TRBJ2-1|TRBV5-1|NA|NA
TGCGCCAGCACCTTTGACTTTACCTACAATGAGCAGTTCTTC
CASTFDFTYNEQFF
>TRBJ1-4|TRBV11-2|NA|NA
TGTGCCAGCAGCCCAGGGTTTCAGGAGTGGGAAAAACTGTTTTTT
CASSPGFQEWEKLFF
>TRBJ1-5|TRBV18|NA|NA
TGTGCCAGCTCAGCACAGGGCGATCAGCCCCAGCATTTT
CASSAQGDQPQHF
>TRBJ1-1|TRBV7-9|NA|NA
TGTGCCAGCAGCTTAGTAAGCACTGAAGCTTTCTTC
CASSLVSTEAFF
>TRBJ1-6|TRBV6-5|NA|NA
TGTGCCAGCAGTCCCGGATTATATTCACCCCTCCACTTT
CASSPGLYSPLHF
>TRBJ2-7|TRBV30|NA|TRBD2
TGTGCCTGGAGTGTACGAGCGGGGGTAACCTACGAGCAGTACTTC
CAWSVRAGVTYEQYF
>TRBJ2-7|TRBV19|NA|TRBD2
TGTGCCAGTAGTAAACTAGCGGGAGGGCAAATCTACGAGCAGTACTTC
CASSKLAGGQIYEQYF
>TRBJ2-7|TRBV7-8|NA|NA
TGTGCCAGCAGCTTACGGAACCTCCCCTACGAGCAGTACTTC
CASSLRNLPYEQYF
>TRBJ1-4|TRBV29-1|once|NA
TGCAGCGTTGAAGACGCGGGCAATGAAAAACTGTTTTTT
CSVEDAGNEKLFF
>TRBJ2-2|TRBV4-3|NA|NA
TGCGCCAGCAGCCAAGATCCCCTGAACACCGGGGAGCTGTTTTTT
CASSQDPLNTGELFF
>TRBJ2-1|TRBV11-3|NA|TRBD1
TGTGCCAGCAGCTTAGGGGGGGACAGGGCGAGTGAGCAGTTCTTC
CASSLGGDRASEQFF
>TRBJ1-1|TRBV19|NA|NA
TGTGCCAGTAGTAGAGACAGAGCGAACACTGAAGCTTTCTTT
CASSRDRANTEAFF
>TRBJ1-1|TRBV6-1|NA|TRBD1
TGTGCCAGCAGTGCCTCCAGGGGGGACACTGAAGCTTTCTTT
CASSASRGDTEAFF
>TRBJ2-3|TRBV4-2|NA|TRBD2
TGTGCCAGCAGCCAAGCGTTGGGAGCGGGAGGTGCAGATACGCAGTATTTT
CASSQALGAGGADTQYF
>TRBJ2-3|TRBV5-1|NA|NA
TGCGCCAGCACCTTGGACATCCTCGGGGGAACAGATACGCAGTATTTT
CASTLDILGGTDTQYF
>TRBJ1-5|TRBV7-2|few|TRBD1
TGTGCCAGCAGCTTAACATCCCCGGGACAGGGGGTTAGCAATCAGCCCCAGCATTTT
CASSLTSPGQGVSNQPQHF
>TRBJ1-3|TRBV5-1|NA|NA
TGCGCCAGCAGCTTAACAGCCGGAAACACCATATATTTT
CASSLTAGNTIYF
>TRBJ1-5|TRBV30|NA|NA
TGTGCCTGGAGTCCAAATCTCCAGGGTTGGGGGGAGCCCCAGCATTTT
CAWSPNLQGWGEPQHF
>TRBJ1-1|TRBV6-5|once|NA
TGTGCCAGCAGATTGAATTTACAGACTGAAGCTTTCTTT
CASRLNLQTEAFF
>TRBJ2-1|TRBV30|NA|NA
TGTGCCTGGAGTGTAGGGGGGGTGAATGAGCAGTTCTTC
CAWSVGGVNEQFF
>TRBJ1-1|TRBV19|NA|NA
TGTGCCAGTAGTCCAGGGACATTGATGAACACTGAAGCTTTCTTT
CASSPGTLMNTEAFF